This TCR beta chain was identified during a study of human T cells and chemical hapten exposure. Germline V gene lookup returns CDR1 SGHVS and CDR2 FNYEAQ. With V trimmed by 5 bases and J by 9 bases, 4 bases remained unmatched. The CDR3 has 12 amino acids. This clonotype turned up a few times. Time point given: patch test 1, 2 weeks after DPC sensitization. Stated treatment: therapeutic diphenylcyclopropenone sensitization with weekly scalp DPC. One entry per CDR3 protein results from TCRdb running MiXCR on the RACE reads. The table has about 120,000 distinct CDR3 sequences, roughly 13% seen once. The receptor's source is a man aged 18 to 30 with alopecia areata. Some clones in this sample may be carry-over from other donors' samples. The chain employs TRBV7-6 and TRBJ2-1; 7 nucleotides match TRBD2. This sample comprised whole blood, obtained in connection with sensitization to the hapten diphenylcyclopropenone (DPC). The DNA for the CDR3 is TGTGCCAGCAGCCCAACTAGCGTTGAGCAGTTCTTC. It specifies CASSPTSVEQFF.